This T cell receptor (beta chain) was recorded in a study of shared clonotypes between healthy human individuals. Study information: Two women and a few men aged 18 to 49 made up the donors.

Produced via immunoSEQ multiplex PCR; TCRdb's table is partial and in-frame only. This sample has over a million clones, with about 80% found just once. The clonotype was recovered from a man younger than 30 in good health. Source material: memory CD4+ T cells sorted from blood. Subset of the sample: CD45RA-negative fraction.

The DNA for the CDR3 is TGTGCCAGCAGTTACGCGGGTGAGAACTACGAGCAGTACTTC. Protein: CASSYAGENYEQYF. The chain combines TRBV6-5 with TRBJ2-7; a weak D match, TRBD2 (5 bases). CDR1 MNHEY and CDR2 SVGAGI come from the germline V gene. The CDR3 contains 14 residues. V lost 2 bases to trimming and J lost 3 bases, with 11 bases between them.